The entry that follows covers one TCR beta chain sequence. The target of this receptor is not known. It has no much larger one-base neighbor in the sample; base qualities were not kept. Receptor libraries were prepared by the immunoSEQ multiplex PCR assay. For the multiplex PCR, a mixture combining 60 forward primers for TCR Vbeta segments and 13 reverse primers for TCR Jbeta segments was used. The CDR3 region of rearranged TCR beta genes was amplified from genomic DNA by a multiplex PCR assay. The amplified TCR beta libraries were sequenced on the Illumina HiSeq System as 87-base-pair reads. The paper's processing steps were these. A later analysis counted some 74 million unique TCR beta chains across the 666 repertoires, and some 11 million of these chains were shared by at least two donors. A nearest-neighbor algorithm error-corrected the raw reads and collapsed the reads into unique sequences, merging closely related sequences to remove PCR and sequencing errors. Alignment of CDR3 sequences to IMGT reference sequences was used to assign V, D and J gene segments. For a sequence to be retained, at least a six-nucleotide match to both a V gene segment and a J gene segment was required. A rearrangement was called productive if the CDR3 had no stop codons and remained in frame with V and J, and every other rearrangement was called non-productive. Following IMGT convention, CDR3 was defined as the stretch from the second conserved V-encoded cysteine up to the conserved J-encoded phenylalanine. In an earlier analysis of approximately 500 of the donors, sequences lacking an unambiguous match to a single V gene segment were excluded. An earlier analysis of 500 to 700 of the donors classified V segments as functional when productive rearrangements were above 56.7% and as segregating when the standard deviation between donors was above 5%. To diagnose cytomegalovirus status from the catalog of TCR beta chain sequences, a statistical classification framework was built. A later analysis assigned V and J genes by comparing TCR nucleotide sequences with IMGT/GENE-DB human TR gene sequences. Using the TCRdist pipeline, a later analysis assigned CDR3 sequences along with most-parsimonious VDJ recombination scenarios. In a later analysis, each TCR beta chain was defined by its CDR3 amino acid sequence together with its V-gene family, and reads lacking a unique V-gene family were excluded. A later analysis removed 500 to 650 highly shared, low-generation-probability nucleotide sequences to deal with suspected cross-contamination and a sequencing artifact. In a later analysis, a clonal expansion index for each public chain was calculated from normalized within-repertoire ranks of inferred template counts. In a later analysis, generation probabilities were computed using a VDJ recombination model fitted to out-of-frame rearrangements, and the results were checked against IGoR. Hypergeometric tests were used in a later analysis to score TCR-TCR, TCR-HLA and TCR-CMV co-occurrence, with a repertoire-size bias correction applied to the TCR pairs. To estimate false discovery rates, a later analysis permuted the HLA or CMV assignments 20 times. In a later analysis, co-occurring TCRs were grouped using DBSCAN, with TCRdist sequence similarity added in when clustering inside HLA-allele-positive subsets. Co-occurrence clustering excluded repertoires with fewer than 30,000 or more than 120,000 public chains, plus five with anomalous nucleotide sharing. TCRdb retrieved this table from immuneACCESS and kept in-frame rearrangements only. Not all clones are present; in checked studies, unresolved V genes account for under half, and no reason is known for the remainder. V and J calls and clone size are copied from that table; D and trimming were computed from the DNA. The sample has some 200,000 clones on record, roughly 68% of them singletons. Together, the top ten hold roughly 2.5% of the sample.

The CDR3 spans 16 residues, from the cysteine through the phenylalanine. Solely the CDR3 DNA is kept, with 48 bases framed from the first base. The trim is 2 bases for V and 2 bases for J, with a gap of 14 bases between the germline ends. Based on the germline V gene, the CDR1 and CDR2 sequences are SGHTA and FQGNSA. The cohort consisted of 666 healthy bone marrow donors. Cohort members were all nominally healthy when sampled, although unrecorded immune exposures were likely present. The donor tested CMV seropositive and was one of the 289 seropositive cohort members. A peripheral blood sample was collected from each donor, and TCR beta sequencing was performed on peripheral blood mononuclear cells. Genomic DNA was extracted from the blood cell samples with the Qiagen DNeasy Blood Extraction Kit. This entry comes from a study of cytomegalovirus exposure and HLA in healthy donors (dated by TCRdb to the late 2010s). For the study in its entirety: In an earlier analysis of some 550 of the donors, approximately 260 Gb of sequence data and 100 million or so unique TCR beta sequences from 180 million or so T cells were reported. About 330 gigabases of sequencing data and 91 million or so unique TCR sequences made up an early release that covered approximately 620 HLA-typed donors. Of the 300 to 450 genotyped donors, approximately 83% fell in the genetic ancestry cluster associated with self-reported Caucasian donors. The study aimed to test whether cataloging public T cell receptors could reveal signatures of past pathogen exposure. The study used immunosequencing to profile the T cell repertoires of several hundred subjects and linked those repertoires to cytomegalovirus serostatus. Besides the first cohort of approximately 710 subjects, a separate validation cohort made up of some 110 different subjects was used. To predict cytomegalovirus infection status, the study combined high-throughput TCR immunosequencing, statistical association of individual TCRs with disease status, and machine learning. A later analysis re-examined previously published TCR beta repertoires from over 500 donors and added high-resolution HLA genotyping to investigate patterns of TCR occurrence. Rather than using new phenotypic data, the later analysis identified candidate immune exposures from TCR beta sequences and from how often those sequences occurred across donors. In an earlier analysis of around 540 of the donors, high-throughput TCR beta sequencing was used to judge whether each TCR beta V gene segment behaved as functional or pseudogenic. Donor age, sex, ethnicity and CMV serostatus were compiled alongside the repertoire data. Genome-wide SNP genotypes for about 55% of the roughly 670 donors were used in a later genetic analysis, which treated that subset as a discovery cohort. Every repertoire in the discovery cohort had been generated on one and the same sequencing platform. HLA typing covered class I and class II loci at four-digit resolution. Typing coverage varied by locus: about 620-640 donors for A, B, C, DRB1 and DQB1; roughly 520 for DQA1; 606 for DPA1; 450 to 480 for DPB1. Because of strong linkage in the cohort, roughly five DR-DQ haplotypes were treated as single units for association and clustering. Among about 400 genotyped donors of the cohort, an average of approximately 220,000 unique TCR beta nucleotide sequences was sequenced per donor, of which about 19% were non-productive. What the authors observed across the whole study: Most CMV-associated TCR beta chains appeared to be HLA-restricted in a later analysis, and the HLA associations seemed to be driven largely by CMV exposure. An association between a missense DCLRE1C variant and V-gene and J-gene trimming of TCR beta chains was found in a later genetic analysis and replicated in an independent cohort. The classifier was reported to diagnose cytomegalovirus status with high specificity and sensitivity in both the original cohort and the validation cohort. A group of highly shared sequence variants was considered likely to be a technical artifact of the sequencing pipeline. A further reported finding was that TCR beta sequences accurately predicted the HLA-A and HLA-B alleles for most subjects in the first cohort. It was suggested by the authors that the approach could potentially be generalized to other disease states and immunological phenotypes. The study gave a list of about 160 TCR beta chains associated with cytomegalovirus. In a later analysis, HLA-associated TCR beta chains were found to be more clonally expanded and to have lower generation probabilities than equally common non-associated chains. For the cohort, immune exposure information was limited to CMV serostatus. Compared with the roughly 700-donor mean, donors in an Asian-associated ancestry cluster had fewer N-insertions in productive TCRs, according to a later genetic analysis. A few of the identified cytomegalovirus-associated TCR beta chains were confirmed in vitro to be specific for cytomegalovirus antigens. Correlated functional status among segregating V segments might reflect linkage disequilibrium, but an unknown experimental factor could not be ruled out. According to a later analysis, TCR association rates differed among HLA loci, with DRB1 alleles showing the most associated TCRs and HLA-C alleles showing the fewest. A later analysis associated about 18,000 TCR beta sequences with specific HLA alleles at a false discovery rate of 0.05. Across donors, most TCR sequences were observed very rarely, whereas some public TCRs were present in many individuals. The earlier analysis of about 600 of the donors excluded 15 to 20 rarely observed V segments, including chromosome 9 orphons, because counts were too low. Because HLA typing was unavailable for some donors at each locus, only the typed subset was used in association tests. In an earlier analysis of 500 to 650 of the donors, most TCR beta V segments appeared in productive rearrangements about 90% or about 30% of the time, broadly matching IMGT annotations. Only TCR beta chains were sequenced in this cohort, and the absence of alpha or paired-chain data limited detectable features. The presence/absence analyses assumed that sequencing depth was roughly uniform across donors, and that assumption may not be true. A later analysis reported that several top co-occurrence clusters appeared linked to parvovirus B19, influenza, CMV and Epstein-Barr virus. Some IMGT-functional V segments, including TRBV6-2 and TRBV6-3, could not be distinguished by the 87-base-pair reads and were therefore excluded. When HLA alleles, especially DR and DQ, strongly co-occurred, attributing TCR associations to individual alleles was difficult.

Sequenced: PBMCs. This TCR was recovered from a man aged 35 to 55 in good health and CMV-seropositive. The chain joins TRBV7-2 to TRBJ2-3, with the D gene not confidently named. CDR3 region: CASSLSPWAHTDTQYF. The sequenced DNA is TGTGCCAGCAGCTTATCCCCTTGGGCCCACACAGATACGCAGTATTTT.